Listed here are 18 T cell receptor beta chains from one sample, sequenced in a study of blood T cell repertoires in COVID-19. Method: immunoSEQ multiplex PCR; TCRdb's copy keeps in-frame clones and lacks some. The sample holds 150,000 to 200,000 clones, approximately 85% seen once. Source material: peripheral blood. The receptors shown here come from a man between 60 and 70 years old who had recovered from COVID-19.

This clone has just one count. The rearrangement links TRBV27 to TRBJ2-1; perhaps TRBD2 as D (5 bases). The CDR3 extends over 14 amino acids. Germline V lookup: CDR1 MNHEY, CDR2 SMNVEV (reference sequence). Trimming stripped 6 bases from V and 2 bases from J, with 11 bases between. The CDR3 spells CASSRSTTYNEQFF. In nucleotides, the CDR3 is TGTGCCAGCAGCCGATCGACTACCTACAATGAGCAGTTCTTC.

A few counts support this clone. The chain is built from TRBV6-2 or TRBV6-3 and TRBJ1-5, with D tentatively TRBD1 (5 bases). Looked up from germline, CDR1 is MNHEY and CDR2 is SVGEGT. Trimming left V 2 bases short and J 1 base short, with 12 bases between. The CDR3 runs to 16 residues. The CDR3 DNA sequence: TGTGCCAGCAGTTACCCCCAGGGTAGCAGCAATCAGCCCCAGCATTTT. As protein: CASSYPQGSSNQPQHF.

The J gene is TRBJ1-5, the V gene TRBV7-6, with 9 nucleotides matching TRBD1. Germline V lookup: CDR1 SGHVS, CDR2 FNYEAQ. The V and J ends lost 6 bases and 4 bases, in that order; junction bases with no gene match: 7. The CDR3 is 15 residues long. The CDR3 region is CASSEGQGRNQPQHF. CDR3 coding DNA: TGTGCCAGCAGTGAGGGACAGGGAAGGAATCAGCCCCAGCATTTT.

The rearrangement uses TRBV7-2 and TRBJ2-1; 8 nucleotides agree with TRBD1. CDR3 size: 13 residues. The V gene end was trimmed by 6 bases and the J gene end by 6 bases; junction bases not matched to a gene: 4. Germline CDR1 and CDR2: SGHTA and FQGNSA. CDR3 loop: CASRRQGINEQFF. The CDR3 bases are TGTGCCAGCAGACGACAGGGGATCAATGAGCAGTTCTTC.

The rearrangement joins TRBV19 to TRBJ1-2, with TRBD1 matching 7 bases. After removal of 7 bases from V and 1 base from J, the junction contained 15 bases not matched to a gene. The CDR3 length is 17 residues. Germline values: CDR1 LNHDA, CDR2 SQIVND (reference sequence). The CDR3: CASNPREGRGDNYGYTF. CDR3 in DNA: TGTGCCAGTAACCCCCGTGAGGGCAGGGGGGATAACTATGGCTACACCTTC.

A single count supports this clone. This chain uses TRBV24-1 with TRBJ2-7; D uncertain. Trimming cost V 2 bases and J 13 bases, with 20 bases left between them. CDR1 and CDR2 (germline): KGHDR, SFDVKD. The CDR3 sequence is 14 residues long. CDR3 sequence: CATSDSIDSTSKYF. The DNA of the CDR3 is TGTGCCACCAGTGATTCAATCGACTCTACAAGCAAATACTTC.

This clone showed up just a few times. For the CDR3, the DNA is TGTGCCAGCAGCTTAGGGGGGGACAGCGTGGTCAATGAGCAGTTCTTC. Translation gives CASSLGGDSVVNEQFF. This chain links TRBV9 with TRBJ2-1; perhaps D is TRBD1 or TRBD2 (7 bases each). CDR3 length: 16 amino acids. V lost 4 bases, J lost 6 bases, and 20 bases lay in between. Germline V CDR1 and CDR2: SGDLS, YYNGEE.

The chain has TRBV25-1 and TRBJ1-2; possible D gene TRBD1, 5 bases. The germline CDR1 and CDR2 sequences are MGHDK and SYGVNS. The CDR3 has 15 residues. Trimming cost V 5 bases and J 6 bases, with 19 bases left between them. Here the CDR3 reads CASSRALPGGNGYTF. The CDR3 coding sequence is TGTGCCAGCAGTCGGGCCTTGCCCGGGGGAAATGGCTACACCTTC.

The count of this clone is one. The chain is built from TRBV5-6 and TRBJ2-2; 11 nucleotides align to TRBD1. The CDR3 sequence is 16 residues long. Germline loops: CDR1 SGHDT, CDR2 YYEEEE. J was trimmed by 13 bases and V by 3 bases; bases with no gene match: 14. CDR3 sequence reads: CASSSWGGQGASWLFF. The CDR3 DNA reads TGTGCCAGCAGCTCATGGGGTGGACAGGGGGCTTCGTGGCTGTTTTTT. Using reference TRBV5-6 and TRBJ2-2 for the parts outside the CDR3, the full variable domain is DAGVTQSPTHLIKTRGQQVTLRCSPKSGHDTVSWYQQALGQGPQFIFQYYEEEERQRGNFPDRFSGHQFPNYSSELNVNALLLGDSALYLCASSSWGGQGASWLFFGEGSRLTVL.

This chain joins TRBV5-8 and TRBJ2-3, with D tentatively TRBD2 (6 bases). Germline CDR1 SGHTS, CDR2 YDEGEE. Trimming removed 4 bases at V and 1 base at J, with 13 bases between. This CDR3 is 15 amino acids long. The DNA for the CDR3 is TGTGCCAGCAGCCCGGGTACGGGGGGCACAGATACGCAGTATTTT. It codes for CASSPGTGGTDTQYF.

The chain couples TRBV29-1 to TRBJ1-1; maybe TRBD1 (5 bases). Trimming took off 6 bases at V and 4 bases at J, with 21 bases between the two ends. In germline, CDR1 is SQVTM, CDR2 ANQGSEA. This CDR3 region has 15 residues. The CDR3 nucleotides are TGCAGCGTCCGGAGGGGCAGGGAATCTAGCACTGAAGCTTTCTTT. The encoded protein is CSVRRGRESSTEAFF.

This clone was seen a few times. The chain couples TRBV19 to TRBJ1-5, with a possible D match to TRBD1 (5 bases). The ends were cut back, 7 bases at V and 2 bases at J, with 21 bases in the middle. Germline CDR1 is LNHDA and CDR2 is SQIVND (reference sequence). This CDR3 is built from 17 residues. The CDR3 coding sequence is TGTGCCAGTACCTCGGGACTTTCCATCCCAGGCAATCAGCCCCAGCATTTT. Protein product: CASTSGLSIPGNQPQHF.

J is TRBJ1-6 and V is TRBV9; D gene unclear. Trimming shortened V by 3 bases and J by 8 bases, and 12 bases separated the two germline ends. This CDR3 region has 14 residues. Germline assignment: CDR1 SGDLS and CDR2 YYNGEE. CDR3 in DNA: TGTGCCAGCAGCGCGTCCGCCACGGATTCACCCCTCCACTTT. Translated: CASSASATDSPLHF.

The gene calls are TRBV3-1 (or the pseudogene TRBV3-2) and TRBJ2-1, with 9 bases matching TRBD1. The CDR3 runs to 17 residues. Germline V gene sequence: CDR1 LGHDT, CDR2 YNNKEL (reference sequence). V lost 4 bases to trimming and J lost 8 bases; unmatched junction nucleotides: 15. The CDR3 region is CASSLQAPGQGEHEQFF. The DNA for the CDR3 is TGTGCCAGCAGCCTACAGGCCCCGGGACAGGGAGAGCATGAGCAGTTCTTC.

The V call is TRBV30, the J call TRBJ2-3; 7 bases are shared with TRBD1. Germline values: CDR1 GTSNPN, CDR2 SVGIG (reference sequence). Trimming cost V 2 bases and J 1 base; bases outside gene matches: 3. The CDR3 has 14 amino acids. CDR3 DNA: TGTGCCTGGAGTAAACAGGGGCGCACAGATACGCAGTATTTT. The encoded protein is CAWSKQGRTDTQYF.

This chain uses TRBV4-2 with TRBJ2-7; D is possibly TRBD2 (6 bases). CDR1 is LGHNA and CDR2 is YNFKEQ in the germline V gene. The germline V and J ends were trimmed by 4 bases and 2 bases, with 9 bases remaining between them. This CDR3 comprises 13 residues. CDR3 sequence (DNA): TGTGCCAGCAGCCCATCGGGGGCCTACGAGCAGTACTTC. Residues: CASSPSGAYEQYF.

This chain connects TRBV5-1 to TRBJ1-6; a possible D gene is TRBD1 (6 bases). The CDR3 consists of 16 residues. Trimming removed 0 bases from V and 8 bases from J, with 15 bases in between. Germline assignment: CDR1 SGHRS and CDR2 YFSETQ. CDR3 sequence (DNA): TGCGCCAGCAGCTTGGCGGGACAAAGCGCCGATTCACCCCTCCACTTT. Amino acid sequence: CASSLAGQSADSPLHF.

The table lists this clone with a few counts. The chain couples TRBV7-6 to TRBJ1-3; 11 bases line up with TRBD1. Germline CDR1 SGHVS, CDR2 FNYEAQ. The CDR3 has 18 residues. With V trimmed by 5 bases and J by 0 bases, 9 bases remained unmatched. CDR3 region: CASSTGTGGTPSGNTIYF. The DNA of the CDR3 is TGTGCCAGCAGCACCGGGACAGGGGGTACCCCCTCTGGAAACACCATATATTTT.